Sequencing of this T cell receptor beta chain was carried out in a study of blood T cell repertoires in COVID-19 (dated by TCRdb to the early 2020s). Regarding the complete study: Samples covering the acute and convalescent phases of COVID-19 were provided by collaborators in the United States, Italy and Spain. The prospective study material was composed of cDNA or gDNA derived from T cells, B-cell-depleted T cells, or PBMCs. The dataset comprised deeply sampled blood TCRbeta repertoires from subjects exposed to, actively infected with, or recovered from COVID-19. The repertoires were made available in a free public database intended to serve as a resource for research on the immune response to SARS-CoV-2. Samples came from the ongoing ImmuneRACE study (first 160 participants) plus 1,254 subjects from 6 global collaborators. The sample metadata nearly always contained a de-identified subject ID, COVID-19 status, age in years and sex. HLA class I and class II types, where available, came from metadata supplied by the sample provider rather than from assay-based typing. The investigation overall reported the following: How much clinical and demographic metadata was included differed by source and by participant, and the metadata was provided uncurated.

The immunoSEQ Assay, a bias-controlled multiplex PCR, was used to amplify TCRbeta CDR3 regions from genomic DNA. The paper's data handling went like this. The number of nucleated cells in each sample was estimated by amplification of reference gene primers within the assay. To quantify the absolute abundance of each unique TCRbeta CDR3 rearrangement, sequence reads were collapsed and filtered. For each sample, productive Simpson clonality was calculated by taking the square root of Simpson's diversity index across productive rearrangements. The table was pulled from immuneACCESS by TCRdb, which kept in-frame rearrangements only. Such tables lose some clones; where checked, under half of the loss comes from unresolved V genes, and the rest has no known cause. V, J and clone size were drawn from that table, and D and trimming were deduced from the DNA. For this sample there are fewer than 300,000 clones; 83% appear just once. The ten largest clones capture roughly 9.4% of the sample.

Another Seattle source contributed samples from volunteer blood donors who had recovered from COVID-19. Each collaborating institution followed its own protocols to collect whole blood in K2EDTA tubes. For TCRbeta analysis, collaborator samples were shipped as frozen whole blood, as isolated PBMCs, or as DNA extracted from either sample type. On this clone: Its antigen is still unknown. No qualities accompany the bases; no much larger clone lies one base away.

Cut back by 2 bases and 0 bases, the V and J ends lie 11 bases apart. The germline V gene supplies CDR1 ENHRY and CDR2 SYGVKD. Counted from cysteine to phenylalanine, this CDR3 has 16 amino acids. Of the read, only the CDR3 DNA is kept; its 48 bases are in frame from base 1. The source of this sequence is a woman in her fifties or sixties who had recovered from COVID-19. Material: peripheral blood. Rearrangement joined TRBV10-3 to TRBJ1-3; tentative D gene TRBD1, with 5 bases matching. In nucleotide form, the sequence is TGTGCCATCAGTGAGGCGACAGCAAACTCTGGAAACACCATATATTTT. Translated, it reads CAISEATANSGNTIYF.